This T cell receptor beta chain was found in a study of blood T cell repertoires in COVID-19. Across the study: Specimens from acute and convalescent COVID-19 originated in the United States, Italy and Spain.

Each participant's cohort was designated according to participant-reported clinical history. This CDR3 has 15 amino acids. The trim removed 3 bases at V and 9 bases at J, leaving 8 bases unmatched. Germline V gives CDR1 SGHAT, CDR2 FQNNGV. In the original workflow: The authors estimated nucleated cell counts from reference gene primer amplification. Some clones are missing from TCRdb's copy, which holds only in-frame ones; the method was immunoSEQ multiplex PCR. V and J calls plus clone size are reproduced from that table; the DNA served to infer D and trimming. The table includes fewer than 350,000 clones, approximately 90% detected once.

The TCR was taken from a woman in her thirties with acute COVID-19. V usage is TRBV11-2 and J usage is TRBJ2-1; 10 bases map to TRBD2. The sequenced material came from PBMCs or T cells enriched from blood (not recorded which). CDR3 protein: CASSFSGTSAGEQFF. DNA of the CDR3: TGTGCCAGCAGCTTTTCCGGGACTAGCGCGGGTGAGCAGTTCTTC.